Detailed here is one T cell receptor beta chain. This entry belongs to a study of OX40 agonist ivuxolimab in advanced cancers. Using immunoSEQ multiplex PCR, the repertoire was profiled, and TCRdb retains in-frame clones only, with some absent. The repertoire has 80,000 to 85,000 clones, 80% to 90% of them found once; the top ten carry approximately 7%. Germline V gene data show CDR1 as LNHNV and CDR2 as YYDKDF (reference sequence). The CDR3 spans 17 residues. V was shortened by 1 base and J by 5 bases, with 20 bases between the two germline ends. The receptor was derived from an adult with an advanced solid tumor such as melanoma, head and neck, liver or kidney cancer. Sequenced here: CD4+ or CD8+ T cells sorted from blood, sampled in a trial of the OX40 agonist ivuxolimab. This sequence joins TRBV15 and TRBJ1-1, with D possibly matching TRBD1 (5 bases). The DNA of the CDR3 is TGTGCCACCAGCAGAGGTTTCATCGGGGGGAGGAGGACTGAAGCTTTCTTT. This encodes CATSRGFIGGRRTEAFF.